This TCR beta chain came from a study of identical twins. Findings and caveats of the study: Fewer insertions characterized abundant cord blood beta clonotypes, whereas memory repertoires showed none.

In regard to this clonotype: Its target is unknown.

With template switching, a universal primer site was added, and the cDNA carried unique molecular identifiers. TCRdb re-analysed the 5' RACE reads in MiXCR, keeping a single row per CDR3 protein. The sample lists approximately 700,000 distinct CDR3 sequences, over 15% occurring once. Trimming removed 10 bases at V and 2 bases at J, with 9 bases between. Germline V gene lookup returns CDR1 ENHRY and CDR2 SYGVKD. CDR3 length equals 11 residues. The same sample was also studied in work on T cells expressing NK-cell markers. That work adds: Sorted CD3+CD56+NKG2C+, CD3+CD56+NKG2C- and CD3+CD56-NKG2C+ T cells supplied TCR beta repertoires. The CD3+CD56-NKG2C+ fraction of a handful of donors was likewise dominated by these clonotypes.

The sample was PBMCs. The receptor comes from a woman aged 18-29 years in good health. This sequence joins TRBV10-3 and TRBJ2-7; either TRBD1 or TRBD2 may supply D (5 bases each). CDR3 loop: CATGDAYEQYF. Written as DNA, the CDR3 is TGTGCCACCGGGGACGCCTACGAGCAGTACTTC.